One sample yielded the 23 T cell receptor beta chains listed below, sequenced in a study of control samples from healthy donors and cancer patients. The repertoire was sequenced with immunoSEQ multiplex PCR; TCRdb's copy has only in-frame clones and lacks some. Of 170,000 or so clones in the sample, nearly 90% were seen once. Sequencing was done on a sample of blood. The receptor set was obtained from a woman in her fifties or sixties in good health.

The gene calls are TRBV5-5 and TRBJ2-2; maybe TRBD1 (6 bases). Germline V gene sequence: CDR1 SGHKS, CDR2 YYEKEE (reference sequence). Trimming took 0 bases from V and 4 from J, leaving 13 bases between them. The CDR3 loop spans 16 amino acids. As DNA, the CDR3 is TGTGCCAGCAGCTTGGGCCCCCAGGGGTCCACCGGGGAGCTGTTTTTT. Translated: CASSLGPQGSTGELFF.

This chain joins TRBV12-3 or TRBV12-4 and TRBJ2-3; D not certain. The CDR3 covers 12 residues. Trimming shortened V by 3 bases and J by 6 bases, and 7 bases separated the two germline ends. CDR3 amino acids: CASSFSGDTQYF. The CDR3 bases are TGTGCCAGCAGTTTTAGTGGGGATACGCAGTATTTT.

This sequence joins TRBV18 and TRBJ1-4; 12 bases match TRBD1. The CDR3 consists of 20 residues. Germline lookup yields CDR1 KGHSH and CDR2 LQKENI. J lost 3 bases, V lost 8 bases, and 19 bases had no gene match. CDR3 in DNA: TGTGCCAGCCCAAACCCGGGACAGGGGGCGCGAGGGGTGTCTAATGAAAAACTGTTTTTT. This translates into CASPNPGQGARGVSNEKLFF.

The CDR3 here is CASSPRGSSGNTYEQYF. As DNA, the CDR3 is TGCGCCAGCAGTCCTAGGGGGTCTAGCGGGAATACCTACGAGCAGTACTTC. The genes are TRBV5-1 and TRBJ2-7, with 9 bases aligning to TRBD2. CDR1 is SGHRS and CDR2 is YFSETQ in the germline V gene. The trim removed 5 bases at V and 2 bases at J, leaving 14 bases unmatched. This CDR3 contains 17 residues.

The chain carries TRBV5-1 and TRBJ2-2; D tentatively reads TRBD1 or TRBD2 (5 bases each). This CDR3 has 14 residues. Trimming stripped 4 bases from V and 7 bases from J, with 14 bases between. Germline V gene sequence: CDR1 SGHRS, CDR2 YFSETQ. CDR3 nucleotides: TGCGCCAGCAGCCTGGGGCAGAGGGTCGGGGAGCTGTTTTTT. Protein: CASSLGQRVGELFF.

The CDR3 DNA reads TGTGCCAGCAGTCCCCCAGGCGGACGTCATGAGCAGTTCTTC. It codes for CASSPPGGRHEQFF. The chain is built from TRBV27 and TRBJ2-1, with D unresolved. From germline, CDR1 is MNHEY and CDR2 SMNVEV (reference sequence). Trimming removed 5 bases at V and 8 bases at J, with 16 bases between. CDR3 length: 14 amino acids.

V and J are TRBV29-1 and TRBJ2-1, with D possibly being TRBD2 (5 bases). The CDR3 covers 10 residues. Trimming stripped 6 bases from V and 8 bases from J, with 8 bases between. The germline gives CDR1 SQVTM, CDR2 ANQGSEA. In DNA form, the CDR3 reads TGCAGCGTCCAGAGGGATGAGCAGTTCTTC. It is translated as CSVQRDEQFF.

V and J are TRBV6-6 and TRBJ2-5, with 12 bases that match TRBD2. The CDR3 spans 16 residues. The V gene end was trimmed by 6 bases and the J gene end by 0 bases; junction bases not matched to a gene: 5. Germline assignment: CDR1 MNHNY and CDR2 SVGAGI (reference sequence). Written as DNA, the CDR3 is TGTGCCAGCAGGCGCCGACTAGCGGGAGACCAAGAGACCCAGTACTTC. Translated, it gives CASRRRLAGDQETQYF.

The CDR3: CASSLTRDRGGKLFF. The CDR3 coding sequence is TGTGCCAGCAGCCTGACCCGGGACAGGGGAGGAAAACTGTTTTTT. The gene calls are TRBV6-2 or TRBV6-3 and TRBJ1-4; 10 bases agree with TRBD1. The germline V gene has CDR1 MNHEY and CDR2 SVGEGT. The CDR3 runs 15 residues. V shed 6 bases, J shed 10 bases, and the junction held 11 bases outside the gene matches.

This clone appeared a single time. The chain has TRBV2 and TRBJ1-4, with TRBD1 matching 8 bases. The junction had 4 bases not matched to a gene; V was cut back by 6 bases and J by 7 bases. Per the germline V gene, CDR1 is SNHLY and CDR2 is FYNNEI. The CDR3 has 13 amino acids. The CDR3 region is CASSGQGAEKLFF. CDR3 bases: TGTGCCAGCAGCGGACAGGGCGCTGAAAAACTGTTTTTT.

The chain uses TRBV28 and TRBJ1-1, with 8 bases aligning to TRBD1. The V segment lost 7 bases and the J segment 1 base; nucleotides outside the gene matches: 5. CDR3 length: 14 amino acids. Per germline, CDR1 MDHEN and CDR2 SYDVKM. This chain's CDR3 is CASTPGQENTEAFF. In DNA, the CDR3 is TGTGCCAGCACCCCGGGACAGGAGAACACTGAAGCTTTCTTT.

This chain links TRBV30 with TRBJ1-3; tentative D call: TRBD1 (5 bases). The ends were cut back, 1 base at V and 2 bases at J, with 12 bases in the middle. The V gene's germline CDR1 is GTSNPN and CDR2 SVGIG (reference sequence). This CDR3 comprises 15 residues. The CDR3 nucleotides read TGTGCCTGGAGTGCGAGGGGCTTAACTGGAAACACCATATATTTT. It specifies CAWSARGLTGNTIYF.

The chain is built from TRBV4-1 and TRBJ1-5, with D perhaps matching TRBD1 (5 bases). The V end was cut by 0 bases, the J end by 9 bases, with 15 bases between. The V gene's germline CDR1 is MGHRA and CDR2 YSYEKL. There are 15 residues in the CDR3. This CDR3 reads CASSQDDRRGRPQHF. DNA for the CDR3: TGCGCCAGCAGCCAAGACGACAGACGGGGAAGGCCCCAGCATTTT.

The sample holds one count of this clone. The chain employs TRBV5-1 and TRBJ1-5; no clear D gene. The CDR3 is 14 residues long. The V gene's germline CDR1 is SGHRS and CDR2 YFSETQ. Trimming cost V 2 bases and J 1 base, with 7 bases left between them. In nucleotides, the CDR3 is TGCGCCAGCAGCTTCGGGGAAAGCAATCAGCCCCAGCATTTT. Translating gives CASSFGESNQPQHF.

This clone was seen just once. The chain is built from TRBV4-2 and TRBJ1-4, with D unresolved. The ends were cut back, 0 bases at V and 8 bases at J, with 7 bases in the middle. This CDR3 is 13 amino acids long. In germline, CDR1 is LGHNA, CDR2 YNFKEQ. CDR3 DNA sequence: TGTGCCAGCAGCCAAGAGTTGGTCGAAAAACTGTTTTTT. Its protein is CASSQELVEKLFF.

The chain couples TRBV11-2 to TRBJ1-1; D ambiguous. This CDR3 contains 17 residues. Germline V gene data show CDR1 as SGHAT and CDR2 as FQNNGV. V was shortened by 5 bases and J by 1 base, with 20 bases between the two germline ends. The CDR3 nucleotides are TGTGCCAGCAGCCCCCCTCTTAACCGGCCGAGGAACACTGAAGCTTTCTTT. Its translation: CASSPPLNRPRNTEAFF.

The chain carries TRBV7-7 and TRBJ2-2; the D is unclear. CDR3 length: 15 residues. Trimming pared 0 bases from V and 6 bases from J, leaving 11 bases between. Germline V CDR1 and CDR2: SSHAT, FNYEAQ (reference sequence). The CDR3 spells CASSLATGLSGELFF. The CDR3 coding sequence is TGTGCCAGCAGCTTAGCAACGGGTCTGTCCGGGGAGCTGTTTTTT.

V is TRBV6-5 and J is TRBJ2-1, with no clear D. Deletions cut 2 bases from V and 0 bases from J, with 8 bases between. Per germline, CDR1 MNHEY and CDR2 SVGAGI. The CDR3 sequence is 15 residues long. CDR3 sequence reads: CASSYRQSSYNEQFF. CDR3 coding DNA: TGTGCCAGCAGTTACCGTCAGAGCTCCTACAATGAGCAGTTCTTC.

The rearrangement uses TRBV5-1 and TRBJ1-4, with 9 bases fitting TRBD1. Germline V gives CDR1 SGHRS, CDR2 YFSETQ. The CDR3 loop spans 16 amino acids. J was trimmed by 7 bases and V by 0 bases; bases with no gene match: 7. This CDR3 is CASSLAVSTGGEKLFF. The DNA for the CDR3 is TGCGCCAGCAGCTTGGCGGTTTCGACAGGGGGTGAAAAACTGTTTTTT.

This chain uses TRBV27 with TRBJ1-1; D possibly corresponds to TRBD1 (6 bases). The CDR3 covers 15 residues. Germline V gene lookup returns CDR1 MNHEY and CDR2 SMNVEV (reference sequence). The V end lost 5 bases, the J end lost 0 bases, and 13 bases lay between the germline ends. The CDR3 loop is CASSQKTGMNTEAFF. CDR3 bases: TGTGCCAGCAGTCAAAAAACAGGGATGAACACTGAAGCTTTCTTT.

V usage is TRBV7-9 and J usage is TRBJ1-2; D not resolved. CDR3 length: 14 amino acids. CDR1 SEHNR and CDR2 FQNEAQ come from the germline V gene (reference sequence). V lost 1 base to trimming and J lost 1 base, with 7 bases between them. This CDR3 is CASSLEINNYGYTF. Here the CDR3 DNA reads TGTGCCAGCAGCTTAGAGATCAATAACTATGGCTACACCTTC.

V usage is TRBV2 and J usage is TRBJ2-1, with D possibly being TRBD1 (6 bases). Deletions cut 7 bases from V and 3 bases from J, with 19 bases between. CDR3 length: 16 amino acids. The germline gives CDR1 SNHLY, CDR2 FYNNEI. CDR3 coding DNA: TGTGCCAGCAAGGTCGGGGACACCCTGTACTACAATGAGCAGTTCTTC. Its protein product is CASKVGDTLYYNEQFF.

The CDR3 here is CASSYTGYGGYTF. CDR3 nucleotide sequence: TGTGCCAGCAGTTACACAGGGTATGGTGGCTACACCTTC. This chain connects TRBV12-3 or TRBV12-4 to TRBJ1-2, with D possibly matching TRBD1 (6 bases). This CDR3 has 13 amino acids. The V end lost 4 bases, the J end lost 7 bases, and 13 bases lay between the germline ends.